These 24 T cell receptor beta chains were all obtained from the same sample, sequenced in a study of PD-1 blockade in classical Hodgkin lymphoma (dated by TCRdb to 2018 to 2021). Receptor libraries were prepared by the immunoSEQ multiplex PCR assay. This is the immuneACCESS table as TCRdb keeps it, with only in-frame sequences that have V and J called. A part of the clones is gone; compared with another copy, unresolved V genes explain less than half, and the rest is unexplained. For this sample the table gives roughly 140,000 clones, of which just under 80% were detected only once. The ten largest clones take up over 7.5% of the sample. In light of the paper, this sample's time point label describes: cycle 2 day 1 (C2D1) of nivolumab. All trial patients had relapsed after autologous stem cell transplantation, with cohorts A, B and C differing in prior brentuximab vedotin exposure. The sample in question was peripheral blood mononuclear cells (PBMCs), obtained before the second cycle of nivolumab. These receptors were collected from a human donor with classical Hodgkin lymphoma.

V usage is TRBV10-3 and J usage is TRBJ2-3; 9 positions agree with TRBD1. After removal of 10 bases from V and 7 bases from J, the junction contained 15 bases not matched to a gene. This CDR3 is built from 15 residues. The V gene's germline CDR1 is ENHRY and CDR2 SYGVKD. The CDR3 DNA is TGTGCCACTACAGGGGGACAGGGCAGCGGGTATACGCAGTATTTT. Translation: CATTGGQGSGYTQYF.

The rearrangement uses TRBV7-2 and TRBJ1-1; D gene uncertain. V lost 2 bases to trimming and J lost 1 base, with 11 bases between them. This CDR3 has 15 residues. The germline gives CDR1 SGHTA, CDR2 FQGNSA. The CDR3 sequence: CASSLLVWGNTEAFF. DNA for the CDR3: TGTGCCAGCAGCTTACTTGTTTGGGGGAACACTGAAGCTTTCTTT.

V gene TRBV28 combines with J gene TRBJ2-1; the D is unclear. Germline values: CDR1 MDHEN, CDR2 SYDVKM. V was cut by 2 bases and J by 12 bases, with 11 bases left in between. The CDR3 loop spans 12 amino acids. The CDR3 is CASSLVLIGQFF. The CDR3 nucleotides read TGTGCCAGCAGTTTAGTATTGATAGGGCAGTTCTTC.

V usage is TRBV15 and J usage is TRBJ2-3, with D possibly called TRBD1 or TRBD2 (5 bases each). V lost 0 bases, J lost 4 bases, and 17 bases lay in between. Germline V gene data show CDR1 as LNHNV and CDR2 as YYDKDF (reference sequence). The CDR3 totals 17 residues. CDR3 region: CATSRDHGGDIADTQYF. CDR3 nucleotides: TGTGCCACCAGCAGAGATCATGGGGGAGACATTGCAGATACGCAGTATTTT.

This clone was seen a handful of times. This chain joins TRBV18 and TRBJ1-1, with 7 bases matching TRBD1. V was pared by 6 bases and J by 3 bases, with 4 bases of the junction left unmatched. The V gene's germline CDR1 is KGHSH and CDR2 LQKENI. This CDR3 is 13 amino acids long. This CDR3 reads CASSGQGDTEAFF. CDR3 sequence (DNA): TGTGCCAGCTCTGGGCAGGGGGACACTGAAGCTTTCTTT.

This clone was counted once. The V gene is TRBV2, the J gene TRBJ1-5; the match to TRBD1 covers 7 bases. CDR1 is SNHLY, CDR2 FYNNEI, per germline. The J segment lost 6 bases and the V segment lost 6 bases, leaving 14 bases of the junction unmatched. The CDR3 spans 16 residues. The CDR3 DNA follows: TGTGCCAGCAGACCCCAGGGGGGCAGGGATGGTCAGCCCCAGCATTTT. Translating it yields CASRPQGGRDGQPQHF.

The chain carries TRBV27 and TRBJ1-2; D perhaps matches TRBD1 (6 bases). Trimming removed 3 bases at V and 2 bases at J, with 7 bases between. This CDR3 comprises 13 residues. Looked up from germline, CDR1 is MNHEY and CDR2 is SMNVEV (reference sequence). The CDR3 sequence is CASSFGQNYGYTF. DNA of the CDR3: TGTGCCAGCAGTTTTGGACAGAACTATGGCTACACCTTC.

The chain uses TRBV7-9 and TRBJ2-1; 7 bases map to TRBD2. CDR3 length equals 15 residues. V trimming: 5 bases; J trimming: 4 bases; junction bases outside the gene matches: 8. Germline CDR1 SEHNR, CDR2 FQNEAQ (reference sequence). CDR3 in DNA: TGTGCCAGCAGCCGCGGGCTAGCGGCTTACAATGAGCAGTTCTTC. This codes for CASSRGLAAYNEQFF.

The chain has TRBV6-1 and TRBJ2-5; tentatively, D is TRBD2 (5 bases). Germline CDR1 is MNHNS and CDR2 is SASEGT. The CDR3 totals 13 residues. V lost 4 bases and J 2 bases, leaving 8 bases between the germline ends. For the CDR3, the DNA is TGTGCCAGCAGTGTCCGGGGACAAGAGACCCAGTACTTC. It codes for CASSVRGQETQYF.

This chain uses TRBV5-4 with TRBJ2-3, with TRBD1 identical over 9 bases. The V gene's germline CDR1 is SGHNT and CDR2 YYREEE (reference sequence). V lost 3 bases and J lost 6; bases outside the gene matches: 11. There are 16 residues in the CDR3. This CDR3 is CASSSPRDRESDTQYF. DNA of the CDR3: TGTGCCAGCAGCTCCCCCCGGGACAGGGAGTCGGATACGCAGTATTTT.

V gene TRBV5-1 combines with J gene TRBJ2-3, with 7 positions matching TRBD2. The CDR3 sequence is 19 residues long. Germline lookup yields CDR1 SGHRS and CDR2 YFSETQ. With 0 bases clipped from V and 3 bases from J, the junction kept 16 bases outside the gene matches. In DNA form, the CDR3 reads TGCGCCAGCAGCTTGGTCCCCTCCGGGGCGGGGGTGAGGACAGATACGCAGTATTTT. Its translation: CASSLVPSGAGVRTDTQYF. The variable domain in full, completed from reference TRBV5-1 and TRBJ2-3, reads KAGVTQTPRYLIKTRGQQVTLSCSPISGHRSVSWYQQTPGQGLQFLFEYFSETQRNKGNFPGRFSGRQFSNSRSEMNVSTLELGDSALYLCASSLVPSGAGVRTDTQYFGPGTRLTVL.

The chain has TRBV19 and TRBJ1-2; perhaps TRBD1 as D (6 bases). The ends were cut back, 3 bases at V and 2 bases at J, with 13 bases in the middle. From germline, CDR1 is LNHDA and CDR2 SQIVND (reference sequence). The CDR3 sequence is 15 residues long. This chain's CDR3 is CASSIGRGGNYGYTF. CDR3 sequence (DNA): TGTGCCAGTAGTATCGGCAGGGGCGGAAACTATGGCTACACCTTC.

The V call is TRBV9, the J call TRBJ2-1; unclear D gene. The V and J ends lost 0 bases and 7 bases respectively, with 20 bases between them. The CDR3 has 17 amino acids. Germline assignment: CDR1 SGDLS and CDR2 YYNGEE. CDR3 amino acids: CASSVGPLTLIQNEQFF. CDR3 in DNA: TGTGCCAGCAGCGTAGGGCCTTTAACGCTGATTCAGAATGAGCAGTTCTTC.

The chain has TRBV9 and TRBJ2-7; TRBD2 is a possible D gene (5 bases). Germline CDR1 SGDLS, CDR2 YYNGEE. V lost 2 bases and J 1 base, leaving 19 bases between the germline ends. This CDR3 is built from 17 residues. For the CDR3, the DNA is TGTGCCAGCAGCGTCCGTTTGAGGACTGAGGTGTCCTACGAGCAGTACTTC. As protein: CASSVRLRTEVSYEQYF.

The V gene is TRBV28, the J gene TRBJ2-7, with TRBD2 matching 8 bases. The CDR3 is 16 residues long. Unmatched junction bases numbered 6, after V lost 2 bases and J lost 0 bases. Germline CDR1 is MDHEN and CDR2 is SYDVKM. CDR3 loop: CASSLGGLAGSYEQYF. The DNA of the CDR3 is TGTGCCAGCAGTTTAGGGGGTCTAGCGGGCTCCTACGAGCAGTACTTC.

V and J are TRBV15 and TRBJ1-6, with D hard to call. Germline values: CDR1 LNHNV, CDR2 YYDKDF (reference sequence). The V end lost 2 bases, the J end lost 8 bases, and 13 bases lay between the germline ends. CDR3 length: 15 residues. The CDR3 DNA is TGTGCCACCAGCAGATCTAGACATGCCGATTCACCCCTCCACTTT. As protein: CATSRSRHADSPLHF.

The J gene is TRBJ2-5, the V gene TRBV5-1; 9 nucleotides agree with TRBD2. The J segment lost 5 bases and the V segment lost 4 bases, leaving 9 bases of the junction unmatched. CDR3 length: 15 residues. Germline lookup yields CDR1 SGHRS and CDR2 YFSETQ. This chain's CDR3 is CASSSGTSFLETQYF. DNA of the CDR3: TGCGCCAGCAGCAGTGGGACTAGCTTTTTGGAGACCCAGTACTTC.

The chain is built from TRBV6-5 and TRBJ1-3, with D unresolved. This CDR3 is built from 11 residues. Trimming shortened V by 4 bases and J by 6 bases, and 4 bases separated the two germline ends. Germline CDR1 and CDR2: MNHEY and SVGAGI. The CDR3 protein is CASSSANTIYF. As DNA, the CDR3 is TGTGCCAGCAGTTCCGCAAACACCATATATTTT.

This clone was counted a few times. The chain joins TRBV7-9 to TRBJ1-1; TRBD1 matches at 7 bases. Germline V CDR1 and CDR2: SEHNR, FQNEAQ (reference sequence). V lost 5 bases and J lost 0; bases outside the gene matches: 9. The CDR3 is made up of 16 amino acids. The CDR3 sequence: CASSLSPTGVNTEAFF. CDR3 nucleotide sequence: TGTGCCAGCAGCCTTTCCCCTACAGGGGTGAACACTGAAGCTTTCTTT.

The chain carries TRBV11-3 and TRBJ2-1; 9 nucleotides match TRBD1. The CDR3 has 15 residues. Germline lookup yields CDR1 SGHNT and CDR2 YENEEA. V trimming: 5 bases; J trimming: 5 bases; junction bases outside the gene matches: 7. This CDR3 reads CASSRKGTGNNEQFF. CDR3 sequence (DNA): TGTGCCAGCAGCAGAAAGGGGACAGGGAACAATGAGCAGTTCTTC.

The J gene is TRBJ1-2, the V gene TRBV7-8, with TRBD1 as a possible D gene (6 bases). The length of the CDR3 is 14 residues. With 4 bases removed from V and 0 bases from J, the gap between germline ends came to 9 bases. Germline V gene data show CDR1 as SGHVS and CDR2 as FQNEAQ. CDR3 region: CASSSGTTNYGYTF. The CDR3 DNA reads TGTGCCAGCAGCTCCGGGACAACTAACTATGGCTACACCTTC. Using reference TRBV7-8 and TRBJ1-2 for the parts outside the CDR3, the full variable domain is GAGVSQSPRYKVAKRGQDVALRCDPISGHVSLFWYQQALGQGPEFLTYFQNEAQLDKSGLPSDRFFAERPEGSVSTLKIQRTQQEDSAVYLCASSSGTTNYGYTFGSGTRLTVV.

Notes on this clone: An end of the junction differs from the germline gene, which may be a read error. J is TRBJ2-7 and V is TRBV6-6; TRBD1 might be the D (6 bases). CDR1 MNHNY and CDR2 SVGAGI come from the germline V gene (reference sequence). CDR3 size: 15 residues. The CDR3 sequence is CACSYVQGRLYEQYF. The DNA for the CDR3 is TGTGCCTGCAGTTACGTTCAGGGGCGGCTCTACGAGCAGTACTTC.

The rearrangement joins TRBV19 to TRBJ2-5; 8 bases are shared with TRBD1. V trimming: 4 bases; J trimming: 5 bases; junction bases outside the gene matches: 9. The CDR3 contains 15 residues. The V gene's germline CDR1 is LNHDA and CDR2 SQIVND (reference sequence). The CDR3 loop is CASSSGQGAFETQYF. The CDR3 nucleotides are TGTGCCAGTAGTAGCGGACAGGGAGCTTTTGAGACCCAGTACTTC.

This clone turned up a few times. V gene TRBV18 combines with J gene TRBJ2-5; D is unclear. Between the trimmed V and J ends, which lost 2 bases and 5 bases, there was a span of 12 bases. The CDR3 sequence is 14 residues long. Germline V gene lookup returns CDR1 KGHSH and CDR2 LQKENI. Here the CDR3 reads CASSPSVSRETQYF. DNA for the CDR3: TGTGCCAGCTCACCATCGGTATCGCGTGAGACCCAGTACTTC.